These 27 T cell receptor beta chains share one sample of origin, sequenced in a study of blood T cell repertoires in COVID-19. TCRdb's copy holds only in-frame clones and misses some; the assay was immunoSEQ multiplex PCR. The top ten clones hold 2% to 2.5% of a sample with about 100,000 clones, approximately 84% of them seen once. Sequencing was performed on peripheral blood. These receptor sequences come from a human donor in a cohort sampled during active COVID-19.

CDR3 region: CASSRRGQGQPQHF. The DNA of the CDR3 is TGTGCCAGTAGCCGGCGGGGACAGGGTCAGCCCCAGCATTTT. The rearrangement links TRBV19 to TRBJ1-5; 9 bases match TRBD1. Germline trimming cut 6 bases from V and 6 bases from J; bases unmatched to any gene: 6. Looked up from germline, CDR1 is LNHDA and CDR2 is SQIVND (reference sequence). The CDR3 runs 14 residues.

This clone has a single count. The rearrangement uses TRBV6-5 and TRBJ2-1; 10 bases map to TRBD1. The germline V gene encodes CDR1 MNHEY and CDR2 SVGAGI. The V segment lost 6 bases and the J segment 4 bases; nucleotides outside the gene matches: 6. The CDR3 covers 15 residues. In nucleotides, the CDR3 is TGTGCCAGCAGGGCCCCGGACAGGGGGTACAATGAGCAGTTCTTC. Translation gives CASRAPDRGYNEQFF.

This chain joins TRBV5-4 and TRBJ2-2, with 7 bases fitting TRBD2. Losses at the gene ends were 4 bases for V and 2 bases for J; bases not matched to a gene: 8. This CDR3 region has 16 residues. Germline lookup yields CDR1 SGHNT and CDR2 YYREEE (reference sequence). CDR3 amino acids: CASSPGGGLNTGELFF. The CDR3 bases are TGTGCCAGCAGCCCGGGGGGAGGCCTTAACACCGGGGAGCTGTTTTTT.

The rearrangement links TRBV4-1 to TRBJ1-2, with TRBD1 matching 9 bases. Germline V gives CDR1 MGHRA, CDR2 YSYEKL. The CDR3 runs 17 residues. J was trimmed by 6 bases and V by 0 bases; bases with no gene match: 11. CDR3 region: CASSQDHLTGGLNGYTF. In nucleotides, the CDR3 is TGCGCCAGCAGCCAAGATCATCTCACAGGGGGCCTCAATGGCTACACCTTC.

This clone was counted once. The chain employs TRBV6-5 and TRBJ1-2, with 12 bases fitting TRBD1. There are 14 residues in the CDR3. CDR1 MNHEY and CDR2 SVGAGI come from the germline V gene. J was trimmed by 8 bases and V by 4 bases; bases with no gene match: 5. Here the CDR3 DNA reads TGTGCCAGCAGTTGGGACAGGGGGCGCGACGGCTACACCTTC. This gives the protein CASSWDRGRDGYTF.

This clone was counted a few times. CDR3 bases: TGTGCCAGCAGCCAAGAAGCGGTACTGAACACTGAAGCTTTCTTT. Its translation: CASSQEAVLNTEAFF. The chain employs TRBV4-2 and TRBJ1-1; D is unclear. Germline lookup yields CDR1 LGHNA and CDR2 YNFKEQ. The CDR3 has 15 amino acids. V was clipped by 0 bases and J by 0 bases, with 8 bases between them.

The J gene is TRBJ1-2, the V gene TRBV5-1; 7 positions match TRBD1. This CDR3 comprises 12 residues. J gave up 4 bases and V 4 bases, and 1 base lay outside the gene matches. CDR1 is SGHRS and CDR2 is YFSETQ in the germline V gene. The DNA of the CDR3 is TGCGCCAGCAGCGGGGACAGCTATGGCTACACCTTC. Translation: CASSGDSYGYTF.

The CDR3 coding sequence is TGTGCCAGCAGCTCCGTCGGGACAGGGGTCGAGCAGTACTTC. It specifies CASSSVGTGVEQYF. This chain links TRBV11-2 with TRBJ2-7, with 10 bases identical to TRBD1. The CDR3 consists of 14 residues. The V segment lost 4 bases and the J segment 6 bases; nucleotides outside the gene matches: 6. CDR1 and CDR2 from the germline V gene are SGHAT and FQNNGV. Together with reference TRBV11-2 and TRBJ2-7, the CDR3 gives the full variable domain: EAGVAQSPRYKIIEKRQSVAFWCNPISGHATLYWYQQILGQGPKLLIQFQNNGVVDDSQLPKDRFSAERLKGVDSTLKIQPAKLEDSAVYLCASSSVGTGVEQYFGPGTRLTVT.

This clone was picked up a small number of times. The chain is built from TRBV9 and TRBJ1-2, with D perhaps matching TRBD1 (6 bases). V was clipped by 4 bases and J by 4 bases, with 17 bases between them. The germline CDR1 and CDR2 sequences are SGDLS and YYNGEE. The CDR3 is 15 residues long. CDR3 in amino acids: CASSTTRTDRYGYTF. CDR3 coding DNA: TGTGCCAGCAGCACCACCCGGACAGACCGCTATGGCTACACCTTC. The full variable domain, rest sourced from reference TRBV9 and TRBJ1-2, is DSGVTQTPKHLITATGQRVTLRCSPRSGDLSVYWYQQSLDQGLQFLIQYYNGEERAKGNILERFSAQQFPDLHSELNLSSLELGDSALYFCASSTTRTDRYGYTFGSGTRLTVV.

The chain employs TRBV7-9 and TRBJ1-2; TRBD1 agrees at 9 bases. With V trimmed by 4 bases and J by 1 base, 4 bases remained unmatched. CDR3 size: 15 residues. From germline, CDR1 is SEHNR and CDR2 FQNEAQ (reference sequence). The CDR3 DNA follows: TGTGCCAGCAGCTCGAGACAGGGGGGTAACTATGGCTACACCTTC. Protein: CASSSRQGGNYGYTF.

The chain links TRBV2 to TRBJ1-1; a possible D gene is TRBD1 (5 bases). This CDR3 has 14 residues. Germline CDR1 SNHLY, CDR2 FYNNEI. Trimming shortened V by 0 bases and J by 10 bases, and 15 bases separated the two germline ends. The DNA of the CDR3 is TGTGCCAGCAGTGAAGCGCTGGGGGGGGTCGCAGCTTTCTTT. Protein sequence: CASSEALGGVAAFF.

The V and J genes are TRBV5-1 and TRBJ2-2; perhaps TRBD2 as D (5 bases). V was clipped by 4 bases and J by 2 bases, with 12 bases between them. The length of the CDR3 is 15 residues. The germline CDR1 and CDR2 sequences are SGHRS and YFSETQ. The CDR3 DNA reads as TGCGCCAGCAGCCCCCGGGATCCTAACACCGGGGAGCTGTTTTTT. Translated, it gives CASSPRDPNTGELFF.

CDR3 nucleotides: TGTGCCAGTAGTATCACCAGGGCCGTGAATGAGCAGTTCTTC. As protein: CASSITRAVNEQFF. The chain joins TRBV19 to TRBJ2-1; weak D call: TRBD1 (5 bases). The germline gives CDR1 LNHDA, CDR2 SQIVND (reference sequence). V lost 3 bases and J 7 bases, leaving 13 bases between the germline ends. The CDR3 runs to 14 residues.

The chain couples TRBV28 to TRBJ1-2; tentative D call: TRBD1 (5 bases). Trimming stripped 6 bases from V and 0 bases from J, with 14 bases between. The CDR3 consists of 15 residues. The germline V gene has CDR1 MDHEN and CDR2 SYDVKM. The CDR3 bases are TGTGCCAGCAGCAGACAGACAGTCCCTAACTATGGCTACACCTTC. Translation gives CASSRQTVPNYGYTF.

V gene TRBV7-9 combines with J gene TRBJ1-2; 9 nucleotides agree with TRBD1. Germline-derived CDR1 and CDR2 are SEHNR and FQNEAQ (reference sequence). This CDR3 contains 13 residues. V trimming: 5 bases; J trimming: 10 bases; junction bases outside the gene matches: 8. CDR3 sequence (DNA): TGTGCCAGCAGCCCGGACAGGGGAGGTACCTACACCTTC. This translates into CASSPDRGGTYTF. The full variable domain, with the rest looked up from reference TRBV7-9 and TRBJ1-2, is DTGVSQNPRHKITKRGQNVTFRCDPISEHNRLYWYRQTLGQGPEFLTYFQNEAQLEKSRLLSDRFSAERPKGSFSTLEIQRTEQGDSAMYLCASSPDRGGTYTFGSGTRLTVV.

This clone appeared once. The CDR3 nucleotides are TGTGCCTGGAGTGATAGGGACAGGGAGAACACTGAAGCTTTCTTT. This sequence encodes CAWSDRDRENTEAFF. The rearrangement links TRBV30 to TRBJ1-1, with 9 bases identical to TRBD1. This CDR3 is built from 15 residues. V dropped 1 base and J dropped 1; count of bases not matched to a gene: 4. The germline V gene encodes CDR1 GTSNPN and CDR2 SVGIG (reference sequence).

The CDR3 spells CSVGHTNTGELFF. DNA for the CDR3: TGCAGCGTTGGTCATACTAACACCGGGGAGCTGTTTTTT. The chain is built from TRBV29-1 and TRBJ2-2; D gene ambiguous. The V gene lost 4 bases and the J gene lost 2 bases, with 8 bases spanning the gap. This CDR3 is built from 13 residues. Looked up from germline, CDR1 is SQVTM and CDR2 is ANQGSEA.

The J gene is TRBJ2-3, the V gene TRBV6-5; TRBD1 agrees at 7 bases. V was clipped by 3 bases and J by 6 bases; unmatched bases: 12. Germline-derived CDR1 and CDR2 are MNHEY and SVGAGI. The CDR3 extends over 16 amino acids. CDR3 sequence reads: CASSYNRGADRDTQYF. DNA of the CDR3: TGTGCCAGCAGTTATAACAGGGGCGCGGATAGGGATACGCAGTATTTT.

The chain carries TRBV10-1 and TRBJ1-2, with a possible D match to TRBD1 (6 bases). The germline gives CDR1 WNHNN, CDR2 SYGVQD (reference sequence). CDR3 length: 12 amino acids. V lost 9 bases and J 6 bases, leaving 14 bases between the germline ends. In nucleotides, the CDR3 is TGCGCCAGTGGGGACAAAGACCATGGCTACACCTTC. As protein: CASGDKDHGYTF.

The rearrangement links TRBV19 to TRBJ1-5, with D possibly matching TRBD1 (6 bases). CDR3 length equals 12 residues. The V and J ends lost 7 bases and 4 bases respectively, with 8 bases between them. From germline, CDR1 is LNHDA and CDR2 SQIVND (reference sequence). The chain's CDR3 is CASNQGNQPQHF. CDR3 sequence (DNA): TGTGCCAGTAATCAGGGGAATCAGCCCCAGCATTTT.

This sequence joins TRBV3-1 (or the pseudogene TRBV3-2) and TRBJ1-4; D remains ambiguous. This CDR3 has 13 amino acids. Germline V CDR1 and CDR2: LGHDT, YNNKEL (reference sequence). Trimming removed 10 bases at V and 7 bases at J, with 16 bases between. The CDR3 region is CATAGVNGEKLFF. CDR3 bases: TGTGCCACCGCGGGCGTAAACGGTGAAAAACTGTTTTTT.

The rearrangement uses TRBV18 and TRBJ2-7; D is perhaps TRBD2 (8 bases). Trimming pared 3 bases from V and 2 bases from J, leaving 14 bases between. CDR1 is KGHSH and CDR2 is LQKENI in the germline V gene. This CDR3 has 15 residues. DNA for the CDR3: TGTGCCAGCTCACCGGGCGGGGGGACAGCCTACGAGCAGTACTTC. It codes for CASSPGGGTAYEQYF.

This clone was observed a few times. The rearrangement joins TRBV2 to TRBJ1-5, with D perhaps matching TRBD1 (5 bases). Deletions cut 6 bases from V and 9 bases from J, with 15 bases between. CDR1 is SNHLY, CDR2 FYNNEI, per germline. CDR3 length: 13 residues. CDR3 sequence: CASRDMGERPQHF. The CDR3 DNA reads TGTGCCAGCAGGGACATGGGTGAACGGCCCCAGCATTTT.

The chain recombines TRBV7-8 with TRBJ1-1, with 9 bases lining up with TRBD1. The CDR3 consists of 14 residues. The germline V gene encodes CDR1 SGHVS and CDR2 FQNEAQ. J was trimmed by 5 bases and V by 5 bases; bases with no gene match: 6. CDR3 coding DNA: TGTGCCAGCAGCCCAGGACAGGGGAGGACTGAAGCTTTCTTT. Residues: CASSPGQGRTEAFF. The full variable domain, with the rest looked up from reference TRBV7-8 and TRBJ1-1, is GAGVSQSPRYKVAKRGQDVALRCDPISGHVSLFWYQQALGQGPEFLTYFQNEAQLDKSGLPSDRFFAERPEGSVSTLKIQRTQQEDSAVYLCASSPGQGRTEAFFGQGTRLTVV.

This chain links TRBV6-5 with TRBJ1-2; 7 nucleotides align to TRBD1. Germline V lookup: CDR1 MNHEY, CDR2 SVGAGI. The J segment lost 5 bases and the V segment lost 6 bases, leaving 9 bases of the junction unmatched. This CDR3 has 14 residues. The CDR3 loop reads CASSLGGQPYGYTF. Here the CDR3 DNA reads TGTGCCAGCAGCCTAGGGGGACAGCCATATGGCTACACCTTC.

This clone was seen at least ten times. The V call is TRBV7-9, the J call TRBJ2-7; 12 positions match TRBD2. Germline CDR1 is SEHNR and CDR2 is FQNEAQ (reference sequence). The CDR3 runs 17 residues. The junction had 7 bases not matched to a gene; V was cut back by 4 bases and J by 0 bases. The CDR3, as DNA: TGTGCCAGCAGCTCCCCCTCGGGACTAGCGGGCTCCTACGAGCAGTACTTC. Amino acids: CASSSPSGLAGSYEQYF.

J is TRBJ2-7 and V is TRBV3-1 (or the pseudogene TRBV3-2); TRBD1 agrees at 8 bases. The CDR3 totals 15 residues. Germline-derived CDR1 and CDR2 are LGHDT and YNNKEL (reference sequence). The ends lost 3 bases at V and 11 bases at J; junction bases unmatched: 15. The CDR3: CASSHSNLATGGKYF. The DNA for the CDR3 is TGTGCCAGCAGCCATTCTAACCTAGCAACAGGGGGAAAGTACTTC.